The rows below give T cell receptor beta chains drawn from one sample of a study of blood T cell repertoires in COVID-19. Libraries were prepared by immunoSEQ multiplex PCR; TCRdb keeps only in-frame clonotypes and omits some of them. The sample gives around 42,000 clones, over 75% of which show up once; approximately 40% is in the top ten. What was sequenced was peripheral blood. The origin of the receptors is a woman older than 75 with acute or convalescent COVID-19. CDR3s include the opening cysteine and the closing phenylalanine or tryptophan. Fields, in order: V gene, clone size, D gene, J gene, CDR3 DNA, CDR3 protein. D genes are given only for firm matches. Clone size is stated in some rows and not others, as once, few, many or a class when expanded.

TRBV14	few	TRBD1	TRBJ1-6	TGTGCCAGCAGCCAGCACAGCTCAGGGGGTGAATCACCCCTCCACTTT	CASSQHSSGGESPLHF
TRBV4-2	.	.	TRBJ2-1	TGTGCCAGCAGCCAAACCCTTACCGGGAATACCGGGAATGAGCAGTTCTTC	CASSQTLTGNTGNEQFF
TRBV5-6	.	.	TRBJ1-5	TGTGCCAGCAGCTTGACAGGGTCGGGACAGCCCCAGCATTTT	CASSLTGSGQPQHF
TRBV28	.	.	TRBJ2-7	TGTGCCAGCAGTTCCCTCAGAAACGAGCAGTACTTC	CASSSLRNEQYF
TRBV7-2	.	TRBD1	TRBJ2-3	TGTGCCAGCAGCTACGATAGGGGGCCCGGAAGCACAGATACGCAGTATTTT	CASSYDRGPGSTDTQYF
TRBV2	.	.	TRBJ1-1	TGTGCCAGCAAGAACAGTAACACTGAAGCTTTCTTT	CASKNSNTEAFF
TRBV14	once	.	TRBJ1-4	TGTGCCAGCAGCCACCCGGACAGAGTCGAAAAACTGTTTTTT	CASSHPDRVEKLFF
TRBV2	once	.	TRBJ1-4	TGTGCCAGCAGGGAAGACAGGAGCAATGAAAAACTGTTTTTT	CASREDRSNEKLFF
TRBV6-1	.	.	TRBJ1-4	TGTGCCAGCAGGAAAGGGGGTGCTGATGAAAAACTGTTTTTT	CASRKGGADEKLFF
TRBV30	few	.	TRBJ2-5	TGTGCCTGGAGACGGACTGGGCAAGAGACCCAGTACTTC	CAWRRTGQETQYF
TRBV27	.	TRBD1	TRBJ1-1	TGTGCCAGCAGTTTAACGGGACAGCAAGACGCTTTCTTT	CASSLTGQQDAFF
TRBV20-1	.	.	TRBJ1-5	TGCAGTGCTAGTAACAGCCGACAGCCCCAGCATTTT	CSASNSRQPQHF
TRBV19	once	.	TRBJ1-1	TGTGCCAGTAGTACCGTAGGACGGGGCACTGAAGCTTTCTTT	CASSTVGRGTEAFF
TRBV3-1/TRBV3-2	once	.	TRBJ1-2	TGTGCCAGCAGCCCTGGGGGGGGCTACTCAGCTAACTATGGCTACACCTTC	CASSPGGGYSANYGYTF
TRBV19	.	.	TRBJ1-1	TGTGCCACCCGCAGCAGGCTGAACACTGAAGCTTTCTTT	CATRSRLNTEAFF
TRBV5-1	.	TRBD1	TRBJ1-1	TGCGCCAGCAGCTGGGACAGGGGAGACACTGAAGCTTTCTTT	CASSWDRGDTEAFF
TRBV6-5	.	.	TRBJ1-2	TGTGCCAGCAGCCAACTCCAGGGGACCTATGGCTACACCTTC	CASSQLQGTYGYTF
TRBV19	.	TRBD1	TRBJ1-1	TGTGCCAGTAGTGCGGGACAGGGCGAATTCGGGGAAGCTTTCTTT	CASSAGQGEFGEAFF
TRBV15	.	TRBD1	TRBJ1-2	TGTGCCACCAGCAGAGATGGGGCAGGGGGCGGCTACACCTTC	CATSRDGAGGGYTF
TRBV15	.	.	TRBJ2-7	TGTGCCGCCGGACAGATCTACGAGCAGTACTTC	CAAGQIYEQYF
TRBV7-8	.	TRBD1	TRBJ2-2	TGTGCCAGCAGCCAATGGACAGGGGTGAGCACCGGGGAGCTGTTTTTT	CASSQWTGVSTGELFF
TRBV27	.	.	TRBJ1-4	TGTGCCAGCAGGGGGAGCAGCTTTGCAACTAATGAAAAACTGTTTTTT	CASRGSSFATNEKLFF
TRBV5-8	.	.	TRBJ2-3	TGTGCCAGCAGCCTTTCTCGGTCAGATACGCAGTATTTT	CASSLSRSDTQYF
TRBV7-9	.	TRBD2	TRBJ2-1	TGTGCCAGCAGGACCGGGACTAGCGGGGGGGCCGGCGATGAGCAGTTCTTC	CASRTGTSGGAGDEQFF
TRBV2	many	TRBD1	TRBJ2-7	TGTGCCAGCAGTGAAAGAGGGGGCAAGTCCTACGAGCAGTACTTC	CASSERGGKSYEQYF
TRBV3-1/TRBV3-2	.	.	TRBJ2-2	TGTGCCAGCAGCTCTCCCCCGGGACACTACACCGGGGAGCTGTTTTTT	CASSSPPGHYTGELFF
TRBV25-1	.	.	TRBJ2-2	TGTGCCAGCGGGTTTGGGCCCGGGGAGCTGTTTTTT	CASGFGPGELFF
TRBV5-1	few	TRBD1	TRBJ2-1	TGCGCCAGCAGCCTCAGGACAGGCGTCAATGAGCAGTTCTTC	CASSLRTGVNEQFF
TRBV5-3	.	TRBD2	TRBJ2-7	TGTGCCAGAAGCGGGACCGGGACTATCCACGAGCAGTACTTC	CARSGTGTIHEQYF
TRBV19	.	.	TRBJ1-1	TGTGCCAGTAGTATAGTTCAACCGCATCGGACTGAAGCTTTCTTT	CASSIVQPHRTEAFF
TRBV2	.	.	TRBJ2-7	TGTGCCAGCAGTGAAGGGCTCATCCCCTACGAGCAGTACTTC	CASSEGLIPYEQYF
TRBV7-2	.	.	TRBJ2-1	TGTGCCAGCAGCTCCCTCTTAGATCGGTACAATGAGCAGTTCTTC	CASSSLLDRYNEQFF
TRBV5-5	.	TRBD1	TRBJ1-1	TGTGCCAGCAGCTTGGGGACAGGGGAAGGGCGGAAAGCTTTCTTT	CASSLGTGEGRKAFF
TRBV3-1/TRBV3-2	.	.	TRBJ1-6	TGTGCCAGCAGCCAAAGCCGATATTCACCCCTCCACTTT	CASSQSRYSPLHF
TRBV11-2	.	.	TRBJ2-2	TGTGCCAGCAGTATTTCAACAGGGAATACCGGGGAGCTGTTTTTT	CASSISTGNTGELFF
TRBV7-2	.	TRBD1	TRBJ1-1	TGTGCCAGCAGCTTGACAGGGAACGTGAACACTGAAGCTTTCTTT	CASSLTGNVNTEAFF
TRBV9	.	TRBD2	TRBJ2-3	TGTGCCAGCAGCGTCCTAGCGGGCACAGATACGCAGTATTTT	CASSVLAGTDTQYF
TRBV28	.	.	TRBJ1-1	TGTGCCAGCAGTTTGAGGCAAACGAACACTGAAGCTTTCTTT	CASSLRQTNTEAFF
TRBV3-1/TRBV3-2	once	.	TRBJ1-1	TGTGCCAGCAGCCATGTTTGGGGGGGCACTGAAGCTTTCTTT	CASSHVWGGTEAFF
TRBV19	once	.	TRBJ1-5	TGTGCCAGTAGTATAGGGACGCAGGGGCAGCCCCAGCATTTT	CASSIGTQGQPQHF
TRBV3-1/TRBV3-2	.	TRBD1	TRBJ1-2	TGTGCCAGCAGCCGCATGGGACAGGGGGAAGGCGGCTACACCTTC	CASSRMGQGEGGYTF
TRBV29-1	.	.	TRBJ2-2	TGCAGCGTTGACAGGGGCAACACCGGGGAGCTGTTTTTT	CSVDRGNTGELFF